The entry below describes one T cell receptor beta chain. This sample is part of a study of blood T cell repertoires in COVID-19. The wider study: The United States, Italy and Spain were the sources of the acute and convalescent COVID-19 samples. In each case, the material was cDNA or gDNA derived from T cells, B-cell-depleted T cells, or PBMCs.

In the original processing: Nucleated cell number was recorded as an estimate derived from reference gene primer amplification. Repertoires were generated with immunoSEQ multiplex PCR, while TCRdb's copy carries only in-frame clones and drops some. V and J calls and clone size are copied from that table; D and trimming were computed from the DNA. The sample lists about 110,000 clones, approximately 84% seen once, with 8.1% in the top ten. Germline V gene lookup returns CDR1 SGDLS and CDR2 YYNGEE. The CDR3 spans 15 residues. Trimming removed 0 bases at V and 0 bases at J, with 10 bases between. Sequencing used peripheral blood. This clonotype was obtained from a woman aged 40 to 50 with acute or convalescent COVID-19. The chain carries TRBV9 and TRBJ2-7, with a weak D call TRBD1 (6 bases). DNA for the CDR3: TGTGCCAGCAGCGTAGGACAGGACCCCTCCTACGAGCAGTACTTC. Its protein product is CASSVGQDPSYEQYF.